This T cell receptor beta chain was retrieved from a study of PD-1 blockade in classical Hodgkin lymphoma. Assay used: immunoSEQ multiplex PCR; TCRdb lists only in-frame clones, some missing. There are roughly 70,000 clones in the sample; over 90% occur only once, and about 2.6% lies in the top ten. Time point described: newly diagnosed, previously untreated cHL patient sample. Germline-derived CDR1 and CDR2 are MNHNS and SASEGT. The CDR3 covers 16 residues. V was clipped by 2 bases and J by 4 bases, with 17 bases between them. The sequenced sample was peripheral blood mononuclear cells (PBMCs). This receptor was taken from a human donor with classical Hodgkin lymphoma. This chain uses TRBV6-1 with TRBJ1-2; tentatively, D is TRBD1 (6 bases). CDR3 in DNA: TGTGCCAGCAGTGAAAGTGGGCTCAGGGGTGGCTATGGCTACACCTTC. Translation: CASSESGLRGGYGYTF.